This T cell receptor (beta chain) was sequenced in a study of PD-L1 blockade in urothelial cancer. Study-wide context: Patients commenced atezolizumab in the mid-2010s, and it was given at 1,200 mg intravenously every 3 weeks.

The V segment lost 4 bases and the J segment 6 bases; nucleotides outside the gene matches: 1. The germline V gene has CDR1 SNHLY and CDR2 FYNNEI. CDR3 length: 15 amino acids. As regards this clone: What it binds is not known. The sample carries other DNA sequences with the same CDR3.

The time point is: pretreatment peripheral blood. TCR analog templates of synthetic origin were spiked into each PCR. This table comes from immunoSEQ multiplex PCR, and its TCRdb copy is limited to in-frame clones, with some not included. The top ten hold roughly 2% of the sample, which has around 100,000 clones, more than 75% seen once. Study findings and constraints: Durable-benefit cases showed more tumor-associated blood clone expansion at 3 weeks.

This receptor was obtained from a man aged 55 to 69 with urothelial cancer. This specimen consisted of PBMCs, obtained around atezolizumab (anti-PD-L1) treatment. The chain combines TRBV2 with TRBJ2-2; the match to TRBD2 covers 14 bases. The CDR3 loop reads CASSGLAGGPGELFF. CDR3 DNA: TGTGCCAGCAGTGGACTAGCGGGGGGGCCCGGGGAGCTGTTTTTT.